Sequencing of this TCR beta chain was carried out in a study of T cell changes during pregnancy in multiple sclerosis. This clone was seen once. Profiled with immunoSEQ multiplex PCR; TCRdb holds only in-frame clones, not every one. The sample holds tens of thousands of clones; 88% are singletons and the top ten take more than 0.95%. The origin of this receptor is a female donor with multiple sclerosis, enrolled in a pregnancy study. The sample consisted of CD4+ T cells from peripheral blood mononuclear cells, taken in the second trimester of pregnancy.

CDR3 loop: CASSLKDFYGYTF. CDR3 coding DNA: TGTGCCAGCAGCTTAAAGGACTTCTATGGCTACACCTTC. The chain employs TRBV5-6 and TRBJ1-2; D is uncertain. Germline CDR1 is SGHDT and CDR2 is YYEEEE. The CDR3 is 13 amino acids. With 2 bases removed from V and 4 bases from J, the gap between germline ends came to 9 bases.